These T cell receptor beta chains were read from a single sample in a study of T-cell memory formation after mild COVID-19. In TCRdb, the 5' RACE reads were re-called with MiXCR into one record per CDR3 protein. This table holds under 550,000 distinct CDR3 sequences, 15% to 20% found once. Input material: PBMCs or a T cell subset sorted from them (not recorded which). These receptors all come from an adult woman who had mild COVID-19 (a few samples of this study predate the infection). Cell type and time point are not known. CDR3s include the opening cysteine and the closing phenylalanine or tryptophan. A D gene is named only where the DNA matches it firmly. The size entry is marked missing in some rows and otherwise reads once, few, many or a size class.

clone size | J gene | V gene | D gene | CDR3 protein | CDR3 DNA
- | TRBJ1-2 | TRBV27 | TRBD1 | CASSGQGANYGYTF | TGTGCCAGCAGCGGACAGGGGGCTAACTATGGCTACACCTTC
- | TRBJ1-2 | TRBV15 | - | CATSSGWGEAEGYTF | TGTGCCACCAGCAGTGGATGGGGAGAGGCCGAGGGCTACACCTTC
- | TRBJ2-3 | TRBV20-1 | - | CSGAYYTQYF | TGCAGTGGAGCGTATTATACGCAGTATTTT
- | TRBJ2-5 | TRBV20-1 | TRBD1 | CSARSGTVGETQYF | TGCAGTGCTAGGTCGGGGACAGTCGGAGAGACCCAGTACTTC
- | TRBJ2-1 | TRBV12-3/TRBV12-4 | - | CASSPDGAGQSYNEQFF | TGTGCCAGCAGCCCCGACGGGGCGGGGCAATCCTACAATGAGCAGTTCTTC
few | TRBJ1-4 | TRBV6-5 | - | CASSYSSGEGEKLFF | TGTGCCAGCAGTTACTCGTCAGGGGAAGGCGAAAAACTGTTTTTT
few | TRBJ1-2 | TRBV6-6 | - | CASSYSPASANYGYTF | TGTGCCAGCAGTTACTCCCCTGCCTCAGCTAACTATGGCTACACCTTC
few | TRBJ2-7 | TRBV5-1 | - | CASSPEGISYEQYF | TGCGCCAGCAGCCCTGAGGGGATCTCCTACGAGCAGTACTTC
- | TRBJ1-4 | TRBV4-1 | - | CASSPEAVREKLFF | TGCGCCAGCAGCCCGGAGGCGGTTAGGGAAAAACTGTTTTTT
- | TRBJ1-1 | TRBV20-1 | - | CSALVTEAFF | TGCAGTGCTCTAGTCACTGAAGCTTTCTTT
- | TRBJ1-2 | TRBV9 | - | CASSVGTGGLGLGYTF | TGTGCCAGCAGCGTAGGCACTGGGGGGCTCGGACTTGGCTACACCTTC
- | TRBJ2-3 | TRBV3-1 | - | CASSQVGTSADTQYF | TGTGCCAGCAGCCAAGTCGGGACCAGCGCAGATACGCAGTATTTT
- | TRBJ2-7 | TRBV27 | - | CASSFSRVHEQYF | TGTGCCAGCAGTTTTTCCAGGGTTCACGAGCAGTACTTC
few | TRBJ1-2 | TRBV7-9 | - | CASSLVSGNGYTF | TGTGCCAGCAGCTTAGTTTCGGGGAATGGCTACACCTTC
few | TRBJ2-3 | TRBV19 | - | CASRGESTDTQYF | TGTGCCAGTAGGGGAGAAAGCACAGATACGCAGTATTTT
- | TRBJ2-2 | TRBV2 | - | CASSEQGPGELFF | TGTGCCAGCAGTGAACAGGGTCCCGGGGAGCTGTTTTTT
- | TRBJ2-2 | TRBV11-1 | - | CASSLAITGELFF | TGTGCCAGCAGCTTAGCGATCACCGGGGAGCTGTTTTTT
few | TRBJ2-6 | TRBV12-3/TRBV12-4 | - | CASSFRSGANVLTF | TGTGCCAGCAGTTTCCGATCTGGGGCCAACGTCCTGACTTTC
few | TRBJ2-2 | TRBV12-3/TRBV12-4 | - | CASTWAFLTGELFF | TGTGCCAGCACCTGGGCCTTCCTCACCGGGGAGCTGTTTTTT
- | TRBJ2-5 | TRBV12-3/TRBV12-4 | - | CASSLGGDGETQYF | TGTGCCAGCAGTTTAGGGGGGGATGGAGAGACCCAGTACTTC
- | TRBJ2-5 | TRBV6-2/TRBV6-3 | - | CASSYSARDQETQYF | TGTGCCAGCAGTTACTCGGCCAGGGACCAAGAGACCCAGTACTTC
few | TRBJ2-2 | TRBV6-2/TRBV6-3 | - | CASSYGIGELFF | TGTGCCAGCAGTTACGGTATCGGGGAGCTGTTTTTT
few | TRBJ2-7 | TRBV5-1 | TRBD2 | CASSVTSGGETYEQYF | TGCGCCAGCAGCGTGACTAGCGGGGGCGAAACCTACGAGCAGTACTTC
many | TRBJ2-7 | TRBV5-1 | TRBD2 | CASSPVGVLTSGKTEEQYF | TGCGCCAGCAGCCCCGTCGGGGTCCTGACTAGCGGGAAGACGGAGGAGCAGTACTTC
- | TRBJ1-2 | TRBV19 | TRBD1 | CASSIGPGGQRNYGYTF | TGTGCCAGTAGTATTGGGCCGGGGGGACAGCGTAACTATGGCTACACCTTC
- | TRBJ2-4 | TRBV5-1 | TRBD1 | CASSLAQGADIQYF | TGCGCCAGCAGCTTGGCCCAGGGGGCGGACATTCAGTACTTC
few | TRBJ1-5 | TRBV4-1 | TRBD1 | CASSQGTGLNRPQHF | TGCGCCAGCAGCCAAGGGACAGGGCTCAATCGGCCCCAGCATTTT
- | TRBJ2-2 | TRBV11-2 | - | CASRLGMNTGELFF | TGTGCCAGCAGACTCGGGATGAACACCGGGGAGCTGTTTTTT
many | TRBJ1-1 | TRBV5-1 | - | CASSLPGVTEAFF | TGCGCCAGCAGCTTGCCCGGGGTAACTGAAGCTTTCTTT
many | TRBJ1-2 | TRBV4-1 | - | CASSPGPATGSYTF | TGCGCCAGCAGCCCGGGGCCGGCGACTGGGAGCTACACCTTC
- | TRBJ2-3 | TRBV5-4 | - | CASSLGGVGADTQYF | TGTGCCAGCAGCTTGGGCGGAGTCGGCGCAGATACGCAGTATTTT
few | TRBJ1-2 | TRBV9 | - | CASSFIDSLTGF | TGTGCCAGCAGCTTCATCGACAGTCTCACCGGCTTC
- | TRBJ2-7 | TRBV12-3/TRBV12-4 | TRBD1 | CASSGQGFTYEQYF | TGTGCCAGCAGCGGACAGGGGTTTACCTACGAGCAGTACTTC
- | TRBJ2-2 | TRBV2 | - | CASSVSGELFF | TGTGCCAGCAGTGTTTCCGGGGAGCTGTTTTTT
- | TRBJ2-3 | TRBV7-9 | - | CASSADHGTDTQYF | TGTGCCAGCAGCGCGGACCATGGTACAGATACGCAGTATTTT
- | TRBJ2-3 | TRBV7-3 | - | CASSRRGYSTDTQYF | TGTGCCAGCAGTCGCCGGGGTTACAGCACAGATACGCAGTATTTT
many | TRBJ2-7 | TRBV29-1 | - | CSVERSGKQYF | TGCAGCGTTGAACGGTCAGGCAAGCAGTACTTC
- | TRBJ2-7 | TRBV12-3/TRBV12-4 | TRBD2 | CASGTSGGAAAEQYF | TGTGCCAGCGGGACTAGCGGGGGCGCCGCCGCCGAGCAGTACTTC
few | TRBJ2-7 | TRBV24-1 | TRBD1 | CATSDLRQGPYEQYF | TGTGCCACCAGTGATCTGCGACAGGGACCCTACGAGCAGTACTTC
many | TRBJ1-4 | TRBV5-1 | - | CASSLTATNEKLFF | TGCGCCAGCAGCTTGACGGCAACTAATGAAAAACTGTTTTTT
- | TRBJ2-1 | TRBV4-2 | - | CASSQAENNEQFF | TGTGCCAGCAGCCAAGCCGAGAACAATGAGCAGTTCTTC
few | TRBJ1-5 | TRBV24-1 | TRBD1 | CATSPRDSHQPQHF | TGTGCCACCTCCCCCCGGGACAGCCATCAGCCCCAGCATTTT
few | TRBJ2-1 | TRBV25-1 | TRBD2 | CASSEMRGLAGDNEQFF | TGTGCCAGCAGTGAAATGAGGGGACTAGCTGGGGACAATGAGCAGTTCTTC
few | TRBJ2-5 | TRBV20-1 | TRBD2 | CSASSGGQETQYF | TGCAGTGCTTCTAGCGGGGGGCAAGAGACCCAGTACTTC
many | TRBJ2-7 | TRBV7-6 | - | CASSLGNDGYEQYF | TGTGCCAGCAGCTTAGGGAATGACGGATACGAGCAGTACTTC
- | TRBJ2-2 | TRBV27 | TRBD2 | CASSLFSGAAGELFF | TGTGCCAGCAGTTTGTTTAGCGGGGCCGCCGGGGAGCTGTTTTTT
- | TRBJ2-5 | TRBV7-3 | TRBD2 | CASSLNLAGPGGETQYF | TGTGCCAGCAGCTTAAACCTAGCGGGCCCAGGAGGAGAGACCCAGTACTTC
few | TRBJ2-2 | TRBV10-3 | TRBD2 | CAISESPSGYNTGELFF | TGTGCCATCAGTGAGTCGCCTAGCGGGTATAACACCGGGGAGCTGTTTTTT
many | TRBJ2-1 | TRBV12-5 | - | CASGDRGGEQFF | TGTGCTAGTGGTGACCGGGGCGGTGAGCAGTTCTTC
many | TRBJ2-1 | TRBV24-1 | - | CATSSPREQFF | TGTGCCACCAGCAGCCCGAGGGAGCAGTTCTTC
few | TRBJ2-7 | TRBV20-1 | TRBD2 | CSARSTSGGYEQYF | TGCAGTGCTAGATCGACTAGCGGGGGCTACGAGCAGTACTTC
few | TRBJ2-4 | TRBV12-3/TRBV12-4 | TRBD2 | CASSLGGERGHRKVAKNIQYF | TGTGCCAGCAGCCTGGGGGGAGAGCGGGGTCACCGTAAGGTTGCCAAAAACATTCAGTACTTC
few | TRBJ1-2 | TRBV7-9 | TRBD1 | CASSPRPGQGLVSYGYTF | TGTGCCAGCAGCCCAAGACCGGGACAGGGTCTAGTCAGCTATGGCTACACCTTC
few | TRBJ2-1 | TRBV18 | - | CASSPSGNTNNEQFF | TGTGCCAGCTCACCAAGTGGCAACACGAACAATGAGCAGTTCTTC
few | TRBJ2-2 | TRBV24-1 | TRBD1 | CATGDSANTGELFF | TGTGCCACCGGGGACAGCGCGAACACCGGGGAGCTGTTTTTT
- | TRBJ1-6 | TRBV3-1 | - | CASSPTSGPFLSPLHF | TGTGCCAGCAGCCCTACTTCGGGGCCCTTTTTATCACCCCTCCACTTT
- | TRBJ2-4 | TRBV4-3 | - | CASSQGLPGDIQYF | TGCGCCAGCAGCCAAGGGTTGCCGGGAGACATTCAGTACTTC
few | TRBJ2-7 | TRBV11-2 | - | CASSLDWTVSYEQYF | TGTGCCAGCAGCTTGGACTGGACCGTATCCTACGAGCAGTACTTC
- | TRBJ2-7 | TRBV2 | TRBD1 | CASSEIRDRSYEQYF | TGTGCCAGCAGTGAAATAAGGGACAGGTCCTACGAGCAGTACTTC
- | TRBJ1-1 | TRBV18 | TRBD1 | CASSDREGVTEAFF | TGTGCCAGCTCAGACAGGGAAGGTGTCACTGAAGCTTTCTTT